This T cell receptor (beta chain) was identified in a study of post-analysis software for immune sequencing data (dated by TCRdb to about 2015). Notes on the research overall: The recorded disease courses included relapsing-remitting, secondary progressive and progressive-relapsing multiple sclerosis, and some patients had no subtype annotation. A subset of samples was prepared in parallel using single-end sample barcoding, then pooled and co-amplified after Illumina adapter ligation. The patient repertoires were set against under 13 previously published healthy control repertoires from donors whose ages ranged from roughly 6 to 26 years.

The research as a whole found: Multiple sclerosis patients had significantly lower normalized Chao1 diversity than controls, a result that suggests substantial peripheral T-cell clonal expansion. The multiple sclerosis patient group was slightly younger than the control group. When samples were clustered directly using the F measure, samples prepared in the same batch co-clustered strongly, which prompted a batch-effect correction. Four to six TRBV segments, including TRBV5-6, TRBV5-1 and TRBV20-1, were significantly more frequent in patients than controls.

Library method: PCR. The listed sequencing device is Illumina HiSeq 2500. To reduce PCR and sequencing biases, unique molecular identifiers were built into the TCR beta cDNA libraries. About 0.5 million cDNA molecules were obtained for every 1 to 10 million input T cells, so each molecule roughly corresponded to one T cell. The patient libraries were prepared and sequenced with the same protocol used for the earlier healthy control dataset. Within a given batch, samples were prepared together, multiplexed and sequenced on the same HiSeq lane. Processing in the source paper ran as follows. MIGEC handled the raw barcoded reads, throwing out single-read molecular identifier groups before consensus assembly and CDR3 extraction. VDJtools was used for post-analysis of the clonotype tables, and diversity was normalized by down-sampling every dataset to the size of the smallest sample. Repertoire overlap clustering matched CDR3 amino acid but not nucleotide sequences to correct batch-related cross-sample contamination. TCRdb ran its own pipeline on the public reads, namely fastp trimming at Q25 and MiXCR clone calling, and kept in-frame beta chains. Records with the same CDR3 protein are collapsed into one entry carrying the most frequent genes and DNA. TCRdb assigned the V and J calls; the authors' analysis was not used. In all, the sample holds about 810,000 distinct CDR3 sequences, and about 57% of those were seen once. The ten largest account for 4.6% of the sample.

To demonstrate the VDJtools post-analysis software, TCR beta repertoires were profiled from the peripheral blood of 10 to 15 young patients with multiple sclerosis. Multiple sclerosis patients were children and adolescents aged about 6 to 15 years. Notes on this clonotype: Its specific antigen is unknown. No much larger clone is present one base from it, and per-base qualities are unavailable.

Per the germline V gene (reference sequence), PRHDT is the CDR1 and FYEKMQ is the CDR2. The CDR3 numbers 18 residues from cysteine through phenylalanine. Just the 54-base CDR3 DNA is kept, in frame starting at base 1. The V end gives up 5 bases and the J end 4 bases, leaving 14 bases in the junction not matched to a gene. The origin of this receptor is a girl under 18 with multiple sclerosis. The specimen sequenced was blood. Here the chain combines TRBV13 and TRBJ2-5; 12 bases in between match TRBD2. The CDR3 protein sequence reads: CASSPRPLAGGDRETQYF. The DNA is as follows: TGTGCCAGCAGCCCCAGACCACTAGCGGGAGGAGACCGAGAGACCCAGTACTTC.